This passage covers 3 T cell receptor beta chains from one sample sequenced in a study of T cells in Graves' hyperthyroidism and ophthalmopathy. Researchers took RNA transcripts and amplified the TCR beta CDR3 regions from them. HTBI primers were the set used in a first-round RT-PCR of the TCR CDR3. TCRdb passed the multiplex PCR reads through MiXCR, listing each CDR3 protein once. The sample has a few hundred thousand distinct CDR3 sequences; approximately 13% are singletons. Sequencing was done on a sample of blood. These receptor sequences come from a woman younger than 35 with Graves' hyperthyroidism.

This clonotype has at least ten counts. The rearrangement uses TRBV30 and TRBJ2-3, with D possibly matching TRBD2 (6 bases). Trimming pared 5 bases from V and 2 bases from J, leaving 17 bases between. The CDR3 runs to 15 residues. Germline V lookup: CDR1 GTSNPN, CDR2 SVGIG (reference sequence). In DNA form, the CDR3 reads TGTGCCTGGGGTCCAGGTGGGGGGTACACAGATACGCAGTATTTT. This translates into CAWGPGGGYTDTQYF.

This clonotype showed up many times. This sequence joins TRBV9 and TRBJ1-5; tentatively, D is TRBD1 (5 bases). Germline loops: CDR1 SGDLS, CDR2 YYNGEE. V was trimmed by 3 bases and J by 0 bases, leaving 7 bases between them. This CDR3 comprises 14 residues. CDR3 sequence: CASSEDNSNQPQHF. Here the CDR3 DNA reads TGTGCCAGCAGCGAGGACAATAGCAATCAGCCCCAGCATTTT.

This clonotype was seen at least ten times. The V and J genes are TRBV27 and TRBJ1-2; TRBD1 matches at 8 bases. Per germline, CDR1 MNHEY and CDR2 SMNVEV (reference sequence). The V segment lost 6 bases and the J segment 4 bases; nucleotides outside the gene matches: 4. The CDR3 has 13 amino acids. The CDR3 reads CASSRQGTYGYTF. The CDR3 DNA is TGTGCCAGCAGCAGACAGGGGACCTATGGCTACACCTTC.